Presented here are 30 T cell receptor beta chains from one specimen sequenced in a study of blood T cell repertoires in COVID-19. Produced via immunoSEQ multiplex PCR; TCRdb's table is partial and in-frame only. The sample yields about 350,000 clones, roughly 87% seen once. Sequences were obtained from PBMCs or T cells enriched from blood (not recorded which). The source of these receptors is a woman aged 25-40 years who had recovered from COVID-19.

The chain carries TRBV18 and TRBJ2-7; D call uncertain. V was pared by 3 bases and J by 0 bases, with 15 bases between. Per germline, CDR1 KGHSH and CDR2 LQKENI. The CDR3 runs 16 residues. CDR3: CASSPRAPSFSYEQYF. Here the CDR3 DNA reads TGTGCCAGCTCACCCCGCGCACCGTCCTTCTCCTACGAGCAGTACTTC.

This chain connects TRBV6-5 to TRBJ1-4; D is perhaps TRBD1 (6 bases). V was shortened by 6 bases and J by 10 bases, with 21 bases between the two germline ends. CDR3 length: 15 residues. CDR1 MNHEY and CDR2 SVGAGI come from the germline V gene. CDR3 DNA sequence: TGTGCCAGCAGGGGGGGGCAGGCCCGGCCGGGAAAACTGTTTTTT. It codes for CASRGGQARPGKLFF.

V is TRBV4-3 and J is TRBJ1-2; D is unresolved. There are 13 residues in the CDR3. The V gene lost 4 bases and the J gene lost 8 bases, with 14 bases spanning the gap. Germline V gene sequence: CDR1 LGHNA, CDR2 YSLEER. DNA of the CDR3: TGCGCCAGCAGCCCCGCCTCCTATATGGGCTACACCTTC. Its protein product is CASSPASYMGYTF.

This rearrangement joins TRBV10-2 to TRBJ1-1, with 7 bases fitting TRBD1. The CDR3 is 14 residues long. From germline, CDR1 is WSHSY and CDR2 SAAADI. Trimming took 3 bases from V and 4 from J; bases not matched to a gene: 5. This CDR3 reads CASSDRGWGTEAFF. In DNA, the CDR3 is TGCGCCAGCAGTGACAGGGGGTGGGGCACTGAAGCTTTCTTT.

J is TRBJ1-2 and V is TRBV4-3; the D is unclear. The CDR3 is 16 amino acids. CDR1 is LGHNA and CDR2 is YSLEER in the germline V gene. Trimming took 3 bases from V and 8 from J, leaving 22 bases between them. The CDR3 spells CASSHDVLTASGGYTF. As DNA, the CDR3 is TGCGCCAGCAGCCATGACGTACTGACGGCTTCGGGAGGCTACACCTTC.

The rearrangement uses TRBV7-6 and TRBJ2-5; 8 bases are a match to TRBD1. V lost 5 bases to trimming and J lost 2 bases; unmatched junction nucleotides: 7. CDR3 size: 15 residues. The germline gives CDR1 SGHVS, CDR2 FNYEAQ. The CDR3 DNA is TGTGCCAGCAGCACGACAGGGGCTAGTCAAGAGACCCAGTACTTC. Encoded protein: CASSTTGASQETQYF.

The chain uses TRBV11-2 and TRBJ2-3; 9 bases map to TRBD2. The CDR3 contains 17 residues. Germline-derived CDR1 and CDR2 are SGHAT and FQNNGV. With V trimmed by 0 bases and J by 2 bases, 6 bases remained unmatched. The CDR3, as DNA: TGTGCCAGCAGCTTAGAAGAGCGGGGGGATAACACAGATACGCAGTATTTT. Its translation is CASSLEERGDNTDTQYF.

The genes are TRBV13 and TRBJ1-6; D ambiguous. The V gene's germline CDR1 is PRHDT and CDR2 FYEKMQ (reference sequence). The CDR3 sequence is 18 residues long. V shed 0 bases and J shed 0 bases, with 12 bases lying between them. The DNA for the CDR3 is TGTGCCAGCAGCTTAGGTGATAGGGAGGGCTCCTATAATTCACCCCTCCACTTT. Its translation is CASSLGDREGSYNSPLHF.

CDR3 protein: CSVVGGLAGATDTQYF. CDR3 bases: TGCAGCGTTGTAGGCGGTCTAGCGGGGGCCACAGATACGCAGTATTTT. The rearrangement links TRBV29-1 to TRBJ2-3; 10 bases match TRBD2. Looked up from germline, CDR1 is SQVTM and CDR2 is ANQGSEA. The trim removed 4 bases at V and 2 bases at J, leaving 9 bases unmatched. There are 16 residues in the CDR3.

V usage is TRBV19 and J usage is TRBJ2-2; TRBD1 aligns across 7 bases. CDR3 length: 20 residues. Germline V gene sequence: CDR1 LNHDA, CDR2 SQIVND (reference sequence). V trimming: 4 bases; J trimming: 6 bases; junction bases outside the gene matches: 23. The chain's CDR3 is CASSSRQGTRFKNRAGELFF. The CDR3 DNA is TGTGCCAGTAGTAGCAGACAGGGCACCCGCTTTAAGAACCGTGCCGGGGAGCTGTTTTTT.

The chain links TRBV14 to TRBJ2-7; weak D call: TRBD1 (5 bases). This CDR3 is built from 15 residues. Trimming cost V 5 bases and J 2 bases, with 16 bases left between them. The germline gives CDR1 SGHDN, CDR2 FVKESK. Here the CDR3 reads CASSRGPRAPYEQYF. For the CDR3, the DNA is TGTGCCAGCAGCAGAGGCCCCAGGGCCCCCTACGAGCAGTACTTC.

The chain carries TRBV7-8 and TRBJ1-3; 7 bases are shared with TRBD1. This CDR3 has 18 amino acids. Per germline, CDR1 SGHVS and CDR2 FQNEAQ. The V segment lost 5 bases and the J segment 0 bases; nucleotides outside the gene matches: 13. The CDR3 sequence: CASSPTGYSTHSGNTIYF. The CDR3 DNA reads TGTGCCAGCAGCCCGACAGGGTATAGCACCCACTCTGGAAACACCATATATTTT.

The rearrangement links TRBV28 to TRBJ2-7; possibly TRBD2 for D (6 bases). Germline values: CDR1 MDHEN, CDR2 SYDVKM. V was cut by 5 bases and J by 2 bases, with 13 bases left in between. The CDR3 covers 14 residues. The CDR3 DNA follows: TGTGCCAGCAGTCCCGGTACTAGCACCTACGAGCAGTACTTC. It encodes CASSPGTSTYEQYF.

This clone was observed once. The rearrangement links TRBV18 to TRBJ2-3; TRBD2 might be the D (5 bases). The V and J ends lost 1 base and 6 bases respectively, with 17 bases between them. The germline V gene has CDR1 KGHSH and CDR2 LQKENI. There are 16 residues in the CDR3. The CDR3 region has the DNA TGTGCCAGCTCACCACGGCTCGGGGTGGATACCGATACGCAGTATTTT. Residues: CASSPRLGVDTDTQYF.

The chain carries TRBV6-1 and TRBJ2-1, with 9 bases matching TRBD1. After removal of 4 bases from V and 7 bases from J, the junction contained 11 bases not matched to a gene. CDR3 length equals 16 residues. CDR1 is MNHNS, CDR2 SASEGT, per germline. CDR3 bases: TGTGCCAGCAGTGCTTCATCGGGACAGGGATGGAATGAGCAGTTCTTC. This translates into CASSASSGQGWNEQFF.

V is TRBV5-5 and J is TRBJ2-7; 7 nucleotides line up with TRBD1. Trimming cost V 3 bases and J 6 bases; bases outside gene matches: 6. CDR1 SGHKS and CDR2 YYEKEE come from the germline V gene (reference sequence). This CDR3 spans 13 amino acids. Here the CDR3 DNA reads TGTGCCAGCAGCTGGACTTCAGGGGGCGAGCAGTACTTC. Its protein product is CASSWTSGGEQYF.

The rearrangement uses TRBV12-3 or TRBV12-4 and TRBJ1-6; 7 nucleotides match TRBD1. The ends lost 6 bases at V and 11 bases at J; junction bases unmatched: 4. The CDR3 is made up of 12 amino acids. In DNA form, the CDR3 reads TGTGCCAGCAGCACAGGGGTGGCACCCCTCCACTTT. This codes for CASSTGVAPLHF.

The V gene is TRBV7-6, the J gene TRBJ2-5; 7 bases line up with TRBD1. Trimming cost V 1 base and J 4 bases; bases outside gene matches: 6. The CDR3 consists of 15 residues. The V gene's germline CDR1 is SGHVS and CDR2 FNYEAQ. CDR3 sequence (DNA): TGTGCCAGCAGCTTAGAACAGGGGTGGGGAGAGACCCAGTACTTC. The encoded protein is CASSLEQGWGETQYF. Supplemented by reference TRBV7-6 and TRBJ2-5, the full variable domain reads GAGVSQSPRYKVTKRGQDVALRCDPISGHVSLYWYRQALGQGPEFLTYFNYEAQQDKSGLPNDRFSAERPEGSISTLTIQRTEQRDSAMYRCASSLEQGWGETQYFGPGTRLLVL.

This sequence joins TRBV27 and TRBJ2-1; no reliable D call. The germline V gene encodes CDR1 MNHEY and CDR2 SMNVEV (reference sequence). The V end lost 6 bases, the J end lost 5 bases, and 5 bases lay between the germline ends. There are 11 residues in the CDR3. The CDR3 DNA reads as TGTGCCAGCAGGCGGAACAATGAGCAGTTCTTC. Amino acid sequence: CASRRNNEQFF.

The DNA of the CDR3 is TGTGCCAGCAGTACGCGGGGGAGTAATCGGGAGACCCAGTACTTC. This codes for CASSTRGSNRETQYF. V and J are TRBV6-5 and TRBJ2-5; 7 nucleotides align to TRBD2. The V gene's germline CDR1 is MNHEY and CDR2 SVGAGI. The CDR3 consists of 15 residues. V shed 5 bases, J shed 5 bases, and the junction held 11 bases outside the gene matches.

CDR3 in DNA: TGTGCCAGCAGTCCCCAGTGGCGGGGGGTGAAAGATACGCAGTATTTT. Translation gives CASSPQWRGVKDTQYF. The chain is built from TRBV27 and TRBJ2-3; 8 nucleotides agree with TRBD2. CDR3 length: 16 amino acids. The germline V gene encodes CDR1 MNHEY and CDR2 SMNVEV (reference sequence). Losses at the gene ends were 5 bases for V and 5 bases for J; bases not matched to a gene: 12.

This clone showed up just once. The J gene is TRBJ2-2, the V gene TRBV5-1, with 7 bases lining up with TRBD1. Germline loops: CDR1 SGHRS, CDR2 YFSETQ. V shed 3 bases and J 0 bases; nucleotides not matched to a gene: 5. The CDR3 runs 16 residues. Here the CDR3 reads CASSWPTGANTGELFF. The CDR3 DNA follows: TGCGCCAGCAGCTGGCCAACAGGGGCGAACACCGGGGAGCTGTTTTTT.

The rearrangement joins TRBV6-2 or TRBV6-3 to TRBJ2-2; 10 nucleotides match TRBD2. The germline CDR1 and CDR2 sequences are MNHEY and SVGEGT. Losses at the gene ends were 6 bases for V and 6 bases for J; bases not matched to a gene: 7. The CDR3 covers 15 residues. CDR3 DNA: TGTGCCAGCAGCCCGGGACTAGCGTCCCCCGGGGAGCTGTTTTTT. Translation gives CASSPGLASPGELFF.

The rearrangement links TRBV10-3 to TRBJ2-3; the D is unclear. Trimming took off 3 bases at V and 2 bases at J, with 9 bases between the two ends. Germline assignment: CDR1 ENHRY and CDR2 SYGVKD. CDR3 length: 14 residues. The CDR3 DNA follows: TGTGCCATCAGTGACCGAGGTTACACAGATACGCAGTATTTT. Protein sequence: CAISDRGYTDTQYF.

This clone came up once. The chain employs TRBV5-1 and TRBJ2-1; 9 bases align to TRBD1. The germline CDR1 and CDR2 sequences are SGHRS and YFSETQ. The V and J ends lost 2 bases and 9 bases, in that order; junction bases with no gene match: 9. There are 15 residues in the CDR3. CDR3 amino acids: CASSLEAQGAAEQFF. DNA of the CDR3: TGCGCCAGCAGCTTAGAAGCACAGGGGGCGGCTGAGCAGTTCTTC. The whole variable domain, remainder taken from reference TRBV5-1 and TRBJ2-1, is KAGVTQTPRYLIKTRGQQVTLSCSPISGHRSVSWYQQTPGQGLQFLFEYFSETQRNKGNFPGRFSGRQFSNSRSEMNVSTLELGDSALYLCASSLEAQGAAEQFFGPGTRLTVL.

CDR3: CASKANFKEKLFF. CDR3 DNA sequence: TGTGCCAGTAAAGCCAATTTCAAGGAAAAACTGTTTTTT. The chain combines TRBV19 with TRBJ1-4; D gene unclear. The V end lost 7 bases, the J end lost 8 bases, and 14 bases lay between the germline ends. From germline, CDR1 is LNHDA and CDR2 SQIVND (reference sequence). The CDR3 contains 13 residues.

A few counts support this clone. The gene calls are TRBV28 and TRBJ1-1; D uncertain. CDR1 and CDR2 (germline): MDHEN, SYDVKM. V lost 4 bases and J 10 bases, leaving 19 bases between the germline ends. The CDR3 loop spans 14 amino acids. The CDR3 coding sequence is TGTGCCAGCAGTTCATCCCAAGCTGCGGTTATAGCTTTCTTT. It translates to CASSSSQAAVIAFF.

This sequence joins TRBV27 and TRBJ1-5; the match to TRBD1 covers 8 bases. This CDR3 has 17 residues. V was pared by 5 bases and J by 3 bases, with 12 bases of the junction left unmatched. In germline, CDR1 is MNHEY, CDR2 SMNVEV (reference sequence). The DNA for the CDR3 is TGTGCCAGCAGTCCGCCTTTGACAGGGGCCCACAATCAGCCCCAGCATTTT. Amino acids: CASSPPLTGAHNQPQHF.

This clone has more than one count but fewer than ten. The chain combines TRBV15 with TRBJ2-1; 8 nucleotides match TRBD1. CDR3 length equals 15 residues. The V segment lost 0 bases and the J segment 5 bases; nucleotides outside the gene matches: 3. Germline V lookup: CDR1 LNHNV, CDR2 YYDKDF (reference sequence). CDR3 bases: TGTGCCACCAGCAGAGATTACAGGGGGGACAATGAGCAGTTCTTC. Protein product: CATSRDYRGDNEQFF.

The gene calls are TRBV29-1 and TRBJ2-5, with D maybe TRBD2 (6 bases). CDR1 and CDR2 (germline): SQVTM, ANQGSEA. CDR3 length equals 14 residues. The V and J ends lost 8 bases and 2 bases respectively, with 18 bases between them. The CDR3 region has the DNA TGCAGCACCCTGCGGGGAGCGTTACAAGAGACCCAGTACTTC. This encodes CSTLRGALQETQYF.